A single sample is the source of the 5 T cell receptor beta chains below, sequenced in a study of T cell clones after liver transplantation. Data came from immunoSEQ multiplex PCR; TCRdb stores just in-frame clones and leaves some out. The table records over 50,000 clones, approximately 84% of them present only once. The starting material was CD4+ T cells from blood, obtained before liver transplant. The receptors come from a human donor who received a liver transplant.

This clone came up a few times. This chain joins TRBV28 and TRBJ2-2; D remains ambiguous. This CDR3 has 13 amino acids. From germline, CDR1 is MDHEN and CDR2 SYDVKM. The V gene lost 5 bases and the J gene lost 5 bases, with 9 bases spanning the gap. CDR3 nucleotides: TGTGCCAGCAGTGGGGTCAAAACCGGGGAGCTGTTTTTT. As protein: CASSGVKTGELFF.

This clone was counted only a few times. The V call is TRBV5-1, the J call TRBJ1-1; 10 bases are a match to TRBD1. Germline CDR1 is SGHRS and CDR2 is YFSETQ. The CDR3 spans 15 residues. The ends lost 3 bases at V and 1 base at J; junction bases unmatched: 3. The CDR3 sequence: CASSSRTGGNTEAFF. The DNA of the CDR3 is TGCGCCAGCAGCTCAAGGACAGGGGGGAACACTGAAGCTTTCTTT.

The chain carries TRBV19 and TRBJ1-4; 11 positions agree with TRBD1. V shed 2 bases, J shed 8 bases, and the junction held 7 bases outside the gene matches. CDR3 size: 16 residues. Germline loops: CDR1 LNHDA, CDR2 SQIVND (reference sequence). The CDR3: CASSILGQGDGEKLFF. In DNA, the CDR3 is TGTGCCAGTAGTATACTGGGACAGGGGGATGGGGAAAAACTGTTTTTT.

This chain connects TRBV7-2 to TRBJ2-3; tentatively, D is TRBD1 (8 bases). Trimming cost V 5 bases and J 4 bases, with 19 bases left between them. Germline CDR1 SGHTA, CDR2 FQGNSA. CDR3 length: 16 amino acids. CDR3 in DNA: TGTGCCAGCAGCAGCGGGACAGGTCGACGGGCAGATACGCAGTATTTT. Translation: CASSSGTGRRADTQYF.

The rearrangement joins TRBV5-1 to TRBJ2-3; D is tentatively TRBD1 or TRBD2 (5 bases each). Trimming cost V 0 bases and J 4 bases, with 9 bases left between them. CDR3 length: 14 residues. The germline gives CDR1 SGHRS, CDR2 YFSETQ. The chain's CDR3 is CASSLGGSSDTQYF. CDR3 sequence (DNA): TGCGCCAGCAGCTTGGGGGGGAGCTCAGATACGCAGTATTTT.